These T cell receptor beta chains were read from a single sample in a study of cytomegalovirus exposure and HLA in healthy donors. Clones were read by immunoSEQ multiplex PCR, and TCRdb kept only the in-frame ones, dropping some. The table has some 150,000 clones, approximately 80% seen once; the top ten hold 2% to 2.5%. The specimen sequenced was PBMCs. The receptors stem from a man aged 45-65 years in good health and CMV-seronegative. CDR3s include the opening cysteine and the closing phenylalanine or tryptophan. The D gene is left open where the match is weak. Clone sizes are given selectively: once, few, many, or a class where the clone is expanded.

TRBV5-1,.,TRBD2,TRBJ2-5,TGCGCCAGCAGCCGCGGACTAGCGGGGAACCAAGAGACCCAGTACTTC,CASSRGLAGNQETQYF
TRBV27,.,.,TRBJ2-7,TGTGCCAGCAGTTTGGCCCGAGGATACGAGCAGTACTTC,CASSLARGYEQYF
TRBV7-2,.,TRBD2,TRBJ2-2,TGTGCCAGCAGCCCCGAGATAGGCGGGAGGGCTGGGACCGGGGAGCTGTTTTTT,CASSPEIGGRAGTGELFF
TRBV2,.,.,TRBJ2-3,TGTGCCAGCAGTATACAGGGAACAGATACGCAGTATTTT,CASSIQGTDTQYF
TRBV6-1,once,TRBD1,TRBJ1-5,TGTGCCAGCAGCGCGACAGGGGGCAATCAGCCCCAGCATTTT,CASSATGGNQPQHF
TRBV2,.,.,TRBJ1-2,TGTGCCAGCAGTGAACAGGGGCTTAACTATGGCTACACCTTC,CASSEQGLNYGYTF
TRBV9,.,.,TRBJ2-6,TGTGCCAGCAGCGTAGGGAGGGGGCCTGGGGCCAACGTCCTGACTTTC,CASSVGRGPGANVLTF
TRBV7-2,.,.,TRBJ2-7,TGTGCCAGCACCTCAGGGGCCGAGCAGTACTTC,CASTSGAEQYF
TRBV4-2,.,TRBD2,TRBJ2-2,TGTGCCAGCAGCCAAGAGGGGGGAGCGGGGGGGAACACCGGGGAGCTGTTTTTT,CASSQEGGAGGNTGELFF
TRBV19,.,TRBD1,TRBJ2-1,TGTGCCAGTAGTACCCGGGACAGTTTTGTTTCTTACAATGAGCAGTTCTTC,CASSTRDSFVSYNEQFF
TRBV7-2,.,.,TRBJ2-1,TGTGCCAGCAGGCCTAGCTACAATGAGCAGTTCTTC,CASRPSYNEQFF
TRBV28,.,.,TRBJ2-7,TGTGCCAGCACCCTAAAGGGAGCTTACGAGCAGTACTTC,CASTLKGAYEQYF
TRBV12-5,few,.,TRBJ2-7,TGTGCTAGTGGTTTGGTACTAAATTTCTGGGACACCAGCTCCTACGAGCAGTACTTC,CASGLVLNFWDTSSYEQYF
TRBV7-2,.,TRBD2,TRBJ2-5,TGTGCCAGCAGCCCGGGACTAGCGGGGGGCACCCAGTACTTC,CASSPGLAGGTQYF
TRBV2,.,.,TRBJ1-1,TGTGCCAGCAACCAACGGGGGGGCACTGAAGCTTTCTTT,CASNQRGGTEAFF
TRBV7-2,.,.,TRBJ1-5,TGTGCCAGCAGCCGGAAACAGGGTTTGGTTCAGCCCCAGCATTTT,CASSRKQGLVQPQHF
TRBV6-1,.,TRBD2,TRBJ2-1,TGTGCCAGCAGTGAAGCAGCGGGGGGGAGCAATGAGCAGTTCTTC,CASSEAAGGSNEQFF
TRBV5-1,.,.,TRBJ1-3,TGCGCCAGCAGCTTGGGAGACCGAGGGCGGGCTCACTCTGGAAACACCATATATTTT,CASSLGDRGRAHSGNTIYF
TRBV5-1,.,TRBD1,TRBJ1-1,TGCGCCAGCAGCTCAACAGGGGGCTTTAGAACTGAAGCTTTCTTT,CASSSTGGFRTEAFF
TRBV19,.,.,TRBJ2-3,TGTGCCAGTAGTATGACCGCGCCTCGACTTATGAGTACGCAGTATTTT,CASSMTAPRLMSTQYF
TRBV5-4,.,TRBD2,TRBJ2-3,TGTGCCAGCAGCGCTGCTAGCGGGGGGACCCAATTTACGCAGTATTTT,CASSAASGGTQFTQYF
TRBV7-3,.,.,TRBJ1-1,TGTGCCAGCAGCTTAACGAAGGCGGACACTGAAGCTTTCTTT,CASSLTKADTEAFF
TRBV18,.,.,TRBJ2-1,TGTGCCAGCTCACCACCACAGGTCTACAATGAGCAGTTCTTC,CASSPPQVYNEQFF
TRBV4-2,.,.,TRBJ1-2,TGTGCCAGCAGCCAAGACAGTATTAACTATGGCTACACCTTC,CASSQDSINYGYTF
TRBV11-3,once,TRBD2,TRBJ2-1,TGTGCCAGCAGCGCGAATCTAGCGGGAGGACCTTACAATGAGCAGTTCTTC,CASSANLAGGPYNEQFF
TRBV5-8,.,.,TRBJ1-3,TGTGCCAGCAGCCCCCGCGGGGACACCATATATTTT,CASSPRGDTIYF